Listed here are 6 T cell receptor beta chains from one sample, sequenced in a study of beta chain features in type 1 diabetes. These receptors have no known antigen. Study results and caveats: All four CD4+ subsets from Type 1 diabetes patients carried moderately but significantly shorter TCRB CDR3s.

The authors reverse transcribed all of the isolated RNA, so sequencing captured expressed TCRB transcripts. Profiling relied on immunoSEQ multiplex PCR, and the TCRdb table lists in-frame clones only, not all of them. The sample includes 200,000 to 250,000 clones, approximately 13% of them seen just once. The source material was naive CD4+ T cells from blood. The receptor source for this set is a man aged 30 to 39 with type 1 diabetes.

CDR3 sequence: CASSYSAGGPNEQYF. CDR3 nucleotides: TGTGCCAGCAGTTACTCTGCGGGAGGGCCTAACGAGCAGTACTTC. The chain is built from TRBV6-5 and TRBJ2-7; 9 bases are a match to TRBD2. There are 15 residues in the CDR3. V dropped 0 bases and J dropped 5; count of bases not matched to a gene: 5. CDR1 and CDR2 (germline): MNHEY, SVGAGI.

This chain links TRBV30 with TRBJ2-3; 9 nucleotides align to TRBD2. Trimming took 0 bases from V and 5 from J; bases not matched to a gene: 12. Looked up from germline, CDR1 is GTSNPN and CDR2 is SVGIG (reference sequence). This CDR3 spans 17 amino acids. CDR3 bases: TGTGCCTGGAGTGTACGGGCGGGGGGGCCACAGGGAGATACGCAGTATTTT. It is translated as CAWSVRAGGPQGDTQYF.

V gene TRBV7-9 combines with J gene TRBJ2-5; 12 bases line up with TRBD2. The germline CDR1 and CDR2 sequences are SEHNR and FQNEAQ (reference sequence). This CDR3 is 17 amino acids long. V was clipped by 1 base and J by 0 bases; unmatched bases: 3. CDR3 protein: CASSLGRTSGDQETQYF. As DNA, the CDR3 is TGTGCCAGCAGCTTAGGCAGGACTAGCGGGGACCAAGAGACCCAGTACTTC.

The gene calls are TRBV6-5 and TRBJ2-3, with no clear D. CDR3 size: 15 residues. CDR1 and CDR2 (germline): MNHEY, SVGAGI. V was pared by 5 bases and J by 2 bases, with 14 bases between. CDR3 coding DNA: TGTGCCAGCAGTCTTCTTCTCGCGCCCACAGATACGCAGTATTTT. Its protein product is CASSLLLAPTDTQYF.

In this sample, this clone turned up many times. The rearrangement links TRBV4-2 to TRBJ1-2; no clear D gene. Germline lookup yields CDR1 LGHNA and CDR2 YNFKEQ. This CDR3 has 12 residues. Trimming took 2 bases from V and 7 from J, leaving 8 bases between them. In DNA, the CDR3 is TGTGCCAGCAGCCAACAGTCCGCTGGCTACACCTTC. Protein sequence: CASSQQSAGYTF.

CDR3 nucleotides: TGTGCCAGCAGCTTAGCGACAGGGGGCAGTGAGCAGTTCTTC. Translation: CASSLATGGSEQFF. The V call is TRBV11-2, the J call TRBJ2-1, with 10 bases identical to TRBD1. From germline, CDR1 is SGHAT and CDR2 FQNNGV. This CDR3 region has 14 residues. J lost 9 bases, V lost 1 base, and 3 bases had no gene match.